This TCR beta chain is from a study of blood T cell repertoires in COVID-19. For the study at large: Spain, Italy and the United States supplied samples that represented acute and convalescent COVID-19.

Self-reported history from a screening survey and questionnaire set each donor's cohort. Donors in Cohort 3 who had recovered were those with two negative PCRs, healthcare professional clearance, or resolution of their symptoms. The ends were cut back, 4 bases at V and 6 bases at J, with 10 bases in the middle. This CDR3 has 12 residues. Germline V gene sequence: CDR1 MNHEY, CDR2 SVGAGI. Profiled with immunoSEQ multiplex PCR; TCRdb holds only in-frame clones, not every one. This table holds roughly 160,000 clones, 80% found once. V and J are TRBV6-5 and TRBJ2-7, with TRBD2 as a possible D gene (6 bases). This TCR was recovered from a woman in her sixties who had recovered from COVID-19. What was sequenced was PBMCs or T cells enriched from blood (not recorded which). In DNA, the CDR3 is TGTGCCAGCAGTTTCCTCGGGGGCGAGCAGTACTTC. Protein: CASSFLGGEQYF.